Sequencing of this TCR beta chain was carried out in a study of shared clonotypes between healthy human individuals. Only in-frame clones appear in the TCRdb table, and some are missing; sequencing was by immunoSEQ multiplex PCR. This table holds around 1.9 million clones, approximately 92% found once. Naivety among CD8 cells was defined by CD45RO negativity and positive CCR7 selection, thereby excluding terminally differentiated effector memory CD45RA+ cells. Germline loops: CDR1 SGHDT, CDR2 YYEEEE. The CDR3 spans 13 residues. Trimming left V 0 bases short and J 5 bases short, with 5 bases between. The chain joins TRBV5-6 to TRBJ2-2; D is unresolved. The clonotype was recovered from a young man in good health. Some clones in this sample may be carry-over from other donors' samples. Material: naive CD8+ T cells from PBMCs. This CDR3 is CASSLVPTGELFF. The CDR3, as DNA: TGTGCCAGCAGCTTGGTTCCTACCGGGGAGCTGTTTTTT.